These T cell receptor beta chains were read from a single sample in a study of blood T cells in healthy people across ages. TCRdb used MiXCR to reprocess the 5' RACE reads, holding one entry per CDR3 protein. Here the sample spans about 1.4 million distinct CDR3 sequences, 45% to 70% being singletons. The specimen sequenced was blood. The receptors originated from a man aged 18 to 29 in good health. Each CDR3 is given with its conserved first and last residue. A D gene is named only where the DNA matches it firmly. Size is stated for part of the rows, as once, few or many counts, or as a class when the clone is expanded.

V: TRBV19; size: .; J: TRBJ1-1; D: .; DNA: TGTGCCAGTAGCCCGGGAGCCTATGAAGCTTTCTTT; CDR3: CASSPGAYEAFF
V: TRBV12-3/TRBV12-4; size: .; J: TRBJ1-6; D: .; DNA: TGTGCCAGCAGTTTCCACAGGGAGAATTCACCCCTCCACTTT; CDR3: CASSFHRENSPLHF
V: TRBV5-1; size: .; J: TRBJ2-7; D: TRBD1; DNA: TGCGCCAGCAGAGGACAGGCAACCTACGAGCAGTACTTC; CDR3: CASRGQATYEQYF
V: TRBV29-1; size: .; J: TRBJ2-1; D: TRBD1; DNA: TGCAGCGTTGTAGGGACAGGGCTCTACAATGAGCAGTTCTTC; CDR3: CSVVGTGLYNEQFF
V: TRBV15; size: .; J: TRBJ2-1; D: TRBD1; DNA: TGTGCCACCAGCAGAGGAGGAGACAGGGGTGAGACCCAGTTCTTC; CDR3: CATSRGGDRGETQFF
V: TRBV6-5; size: many; J: TRBJ2-7; D: .; DNA: TGTGCCAGCAGTTCCGACCCCACCAGGGTCAGCGAGCAGTACTTC; CDR3: CASSSDPTRVSEQYF
V: TRBV27; size: once; J: TRBJ1-1; D: .; DNA: TGTGCCAGCAGTCCAATCGACAGGCCCAACACTGAAGCTTTCTTT; CDR3: CASSPIDRPNTEAFF
V: TRBV24-1; size: .; J: TRBJ2-7; D: .; DNA: TGTGCCACCAGTGATCCTGCCCTTACGGGGCCCAATGAGCAGTACTTC; CDR3: CATSDPALTGPNEQYF
V: TRBV6-2/TRBV6-3; size: once; J: TRBJ2-5; D: .; DNA: TGTGCCAGCAGTTACACGATGGGACAAGAGACCCAGTACTTC; CDR3: CASSYTMGQETQYF
V: TRBV4-3; size: .; J: TRBJ1-5; D: .; DNA: TGCGCCAGCAGCCAAGATTGGCGACAGTGGGTTCAGCCCCAGCATTTT; CDR3: CASSQDWRQWVQPQHF
V: TRBV21-1; size: .; J: TRBJ2-7; D: .; DNA: TGTGCCAGCAGGACTTCTTTGCGAGAGAGGGCAGGGAATGCCGCCTACGAGCAGTACTTC; CDR3: CASRTSLRERAGNAAYEQYF
V: TRBV10-3; size: .; J: TRBJ2-3; D: TRBD2; DNA: TGTGCCATCGGTGAAAGGACTAGCGGAGTCACAGATACGCAGTATTTT; CDR3: CAIGERTSGVTDTQYF
V: TRBV10-3; size: .; J: TRBJ2-3; D: .; DNA: TGTGCCATCAGTGAAGGATCCCAAGGGGCAGATACGCAGAATTTT; CDR3: CAISEGSQGADTQNF
V: TRBV27; size: .; J: TRBJ1-5; D: .; DNA: TGTGCCAGCAGTCCCGACAGAGTACTTTCGCCCCAGCATTTT; CDR3: CASSPDRVLSPQHF
V: TRBV20-1; size: .; J: TRBJ2-1; D: TRBD2; DNA: TGCAGTGCTAGACCGACTAGCGGGGGACTGGATGAGCAGTTCTTC; CDR3: CSARPTSGGLDEQFF
V: TRBV6-1; size: .; J: TRBJ1-2; D: .; DNA: TGTGCCAGCAGTGAAGGACTCGAGAATTTCTATGGCTACACCTTC; CDR3: CASSEGLENFYGYTF
V: TRBV6-5; size: once; J: TRBJ2-7; D: TRBD2; DNA: TGTGCCAGCAGCATCCCGGGACTAGCGCTCCACGAGCAGTACTTC; CDR3: CASSIPGLALHEQYF
V: TRBV29-1; size: few; J: TRBJ1-2; D: TRBD1; DNA: TGCAGCGTTGATGGACAGGACCACTATGGCTACACCTTC; CDR3: CSVDGQDHYGYTF
V: TRBV11-2; size: .; J: TRBJ1-1; D: .; DNA: TGTGCCAGCAGCCCCCAGGGCCGGTGGGATGTGGCCACTGAAGCTTTCTTT; CDR3: CASSPQGRWDVATEAFF
V: TRBV6-5; size: .; J: TRBJ2-7; D: TRBD2; DNA: TGTGCCAGCAGTTACGGTAGCGGGGCAACCTACGAGCAGTACTTC; CDR3: CASSYGSGATYEQYF
V: TRBV20-1; size: few; J: TRBJ2-5; D: TRBD2; DNA: TGCAGTGCTAGTACTCTAGCGGGGAAAGTGGAGGAGACCCAGTACTTC; CDR3: CSASTLAGKVEETQYF
V: TRBV20-1; size: .; J: TRBJ2-7; D: .; DNA: TGCAGTGCTAGAGGGACAGACAGGTTCTCCTACGAGCAGTACTTC; CDR3: CSARGTDRFSYEQYF
V: TRBV27; size: .; J: TRBJ2-5; D: .; DNA: TGTGCCAGCAGTTTGGTTCCCGGTTGGGGGGAGACCCAGTACTTC; CDR3: CASSLVPGWGETQYF
V: TRBV11-2; size: .; J: TRBJ2-7; D: .; DNA: TGTGCCAGCAGCTTAGTCGATGACACCTCCTACGAGCAGTACTTC; CDR3: CASSLVDDTSYEQYF
V: TRBV4-1; size: .; J: TRBJ2-5; D: .; DNA: TGCGCCAGCAGCCAATTTCAAGCGGAAGGGGAGACCCAGTACTTC; CDR3: CASSQFQAEGETQYF
V: TRBV10-3; size: few; J: TRBJ2-6; D: .; DNA: TGTGCCATCAGTGGGGATAGTGGCGCCGGGGCCAACGTCCTGACTTTC; CDR3: CAISGDSGAGANVLTF
V: TRBV5-1; size: few; J: TRBJ2-3; D: TRBD2; DNA: TGCGCCAGCAGCTTGTGGACTAGCGGCACAGATACGCAGTATTTT; CDR3: CASSLWTSGTDTQYF
V: TRBV20-1; size: .; J: TRBJ2-7; D: .; DNA: TGCAGTGCTAGCGGGACACCTAACCCCTACGAGCAGTACTTC; CDR3: CSASGTPNPYEQYF
V: TRBV7-9; size: .; J: TRBJ2-7; D: .; DNA: TGTGCCAGCAGCCCGCCCTTGTGGTACGAGCAGTACTTC; CDR3: CASSPPLWYEQYF
V: TRBV12-3/TRBV12-4; size: .; J: TRBJ2-3; D: TRBD2; DNA: TGTGCCAGCAGTTTATGGGTAGCGGGAGAGAGGATGAGGTCAGATACGCAGTATTTT; CDR3: CASSLWVAGERMRSDTQYF
V: TRBV3-1; size: .; J: TRBJ1-2; D: .; DNA: TGTGCCAGCAGCCCAGGGGCGGACTATGGCTACACCTTC; CDR3: CASSPGADYGYTF
V: TRBV20-1; size: .; J: TRBJ2-7; D: TRBD2; DNA: TGCAGTGCTAGAGCTGGCGGGGGGGCGGTTTACGAGCAGTACTTC; CDR3: CSARAGGGAVYEQYF
V: TRBV27; size: .; J: TRBJ2-1; D: TRBD2; DNA: TGCGCCAGCAGTCCCCTCGGGACTAGCGGGAGGGGGTCCTACAATGAGCAGTTCTTC; CDR3: CASSPLGTSGRGSYNEQFF
V: TRBV20-1; size: .; J: TRBJ2-7; D: .; DNA: TGCAGTGCCTCAGGGTGGGACCCCTACGAGCAGTACTTC; CDR3: CSASGWDPYEQYF
V: TRBV27; size: .; J: TRBJ2-7; D: .; DNA: TGTGCCAGCAGAAAGAAGGGGTTCTCCTACGAGCAGTACTTC; CDR3: CASRKKGFSYEQYF
V: TRBV24-1; size: .; J: TRBJ2-4; D: TRBD2; DNA: TGTGCCACCAGCGCTACTAGCGGAAACAAAAACATTCAGTACTTC; CDR3: CATSATSGNKNIQYF
V: TRBV20-1; size: .; J: TRBJ2-5; D: .; DNA: TGCAGTGCTAGAGTTCCTAGCTCGGAGAAGACCCAGTACTTC; CDR3: CSARVPSSEKTQYF
V: TRBV12-3/TRBV12-4; size: .; J: TRBJ2-1; D: .; DNA: TGTGCCAGCAGGGACCGGGTTCGGGGGGAGCAGTTCTTC; CDR3: CASRDRVRGEQFF
V: TRBV15; size: .; J: TRBJ2-5; D: TRBD1; DNA: TGTGCCACCAGCAGCCCTAGGACAGGGTGGCTTGAAGAGACCCAGTACTTC; CDR3: CATSSPRTGWLEETQYF
V: TRBV25-1; size: .; J: TRBJ1-5; D: .; DNA: TGTGCCAGCAGTCCAGGGGAAAGGGGCAATCGGCCCCAGCATTTT; CDR3: CASSPGERGNRPQHF
V: TRBV3-1; size: few; J: TRBJ1-2; D: .; DNA: TGTGCCAGCAGCCAGGGTATGGATGGCTACACCTTC; CDR3: CASSQGMDGYTF
V: TRBV6-6; size: few; J: TRBJ1-2; D: .; DNA: TGTGCCAGCAGTTACTCGCCCCAGGAGAAATATGGCTACACCTTC; CDR3: CASSYSPQEKYGYTF
V: TRBV20-1; size: few; J: TRBJ1-5; D: .; DNA: TGCAGTGCTAGAGACCGCGGGGGGAATCAGCCCCAGCATTTT; CDR3: CSARDRGGNQPQHF
V: TRBV12-3/TRBV12-4; size: .; J: TRBJ1-1; D: TRBD1; DNA: TGTGCCAGCAGTGAAACCGGGACAGCCACTGAAGCTTTCTTT; CDR3: CASSETGTATEAFF
V: TRBV12-3/TRBV12-4; size: .; J: TRBJ1-1; D: .; DNA: TGTGCCAGCAGTTTTGACAGGTGGGAAGCTTTCTTT; CDR3: CASSFDRWEAFF
V: TRBV13; size: .; J: TRBJ2-1; D: .; DNA: TGTGCCAGCAGCTTAGGGGACTTCGAGGAGGTGTTCTTC; CDR3: CASSLGDFEEVFF
V: TRBV27; size: .; J: TRBJ2-2; D: .; DNA: TGTGCCATCGCCCAGACTGCCTCCACCGGGGAGCTGTTTTTT; CDR3: CAIAQTASTGELFF
V: TRBV6-5; size: .; J: TRBJ2-7; D: .; DNA: TGTGCCGGCAGTAGTCGGAGCTCCTACAATGAGCAGTACTTC; CDR3: CAGSSRSSYNEQYF
V: TRBV12-3/TRBV12-4; size: .; J: TRBJ1-2; D: .; DNA: TGTGCCAGCAGTTACGAGGGGTCCTCGAGTGGCTACACCTTC; CDR3: CASSYEGSSSGYTF
V: TRBV7-6; size: few; J: TRBJ2-1; D: TRBD2; DNA: TGTGCCAGCAGCTTAGTACTAGCGGGAGAGACGTTCTACAATGAGCAGTTCTTC; CDR3: CASSLVLAGETFYNEQFF
V: TRBV7-9; size: few; J: TRBJ1-6; D: .; DNA: TGTGCCAGCAGCTTGGGGACCGGAGGCTCCTATAATTCACCCCTCCACTTT; CDR3: CASSLGTGGSYNSPLHF
V: TRBV15; size: .; J: TRBJ1-2; D: .; DNA: TGTGCCACCAGCAGAGATGTGGCAGGCTATGGCTACACCTTC; CDR3: CATSRDVAGYGYTF
V: TRBV29-1; size: .; J: TRBJ2-1; D: TRBD1; DNA: TGCAGCGTGGTAGACAGGGTAGGAGTGTTAGGCAATGAGCAGTTCTTC; CDR3: CSVVDRVGVLGNEQFF
V: TRBV15; size: .; J: TRBJ2-7; D: TRBD2; DNA: TGTGCCACCGGCCGTAGCGGGGGGGACTACAATGAGCAGTACTTC; CDR3: CATGRSGGDYNEQYF
V: TRBV9; size: once; J: TRBJ2-1; D: .; DNA: TGTGCCAACCCCATCGAAGCTCCGGTCAATGAGCAGTTCTTC; CDR3: CANPIEAPVNEQFF
V: TRBV4-3; size: .; J: TRBJ2-3; D: .; DNA: TGCGCCAGCAGCCAAGAATTAGGGGTGGGCACAGATACGCAGTATTTT; CDR3: CASSQELGVGTDTQYF
V: TRBV7-9; size: few; J: TRBJ2-3; D: TRBD2; DNA: TGTGCCAGCAGCTCGGGACTAGCGGAGACAGATACGCAGTATTTT; CDR3: CASSSGLAETDTQYF